This T cell receptor beta chain was sequenced in a study of OX40 agonist ivuxolimab in advanced cancers. Some clones are missing from TCRdb's copy, which holds only in-frame ones; the method was immunoSEQ multiplex PCR. The sample includes under 100,000 clones, approximately 92% of them seen just once. V lost 6 bases, J lost 1 base, and 9 bases stayed unmatched. Germline V CDR1 and CDR2: KGHSH, LQKENI. CDR3 length: 16 amino acids. A history of autoimmune disease or systemic immunosuppression excluded patients. This receptor was identified in an adult with an advanced solid tumor such as melanoma, head and neck, liver or kidney cancer. The genes are TRBV18 and TRBJ1-1; 9 bases agree with TRBD1. Sequences were derived from CD4+ or CD8+ T cells sorted from blood, sampled in a trial of the OX40 agonist ivuxolimab. The CDR3 is CASSVDRGVANTEAFF. DNA of the CDR3: TGTGCCAGCTCCGTGGACAGGGGAGTTGCGAACACTGAAGCTTTCTTT.